These 7 T cell receptor beta chains originate from one sample sequenced in a study of metastatic and nonmetastatic thyroid tumors. Nobody among the patients had been given any treatment before thyroid surgery. TCRdb re-clonotyped the PCR reads via MiXCR. This table holds roughly 59,000 clones, 16% found once. The material sequenced was blood. The receptors derive from a male donor with papillary thyroid cancer or a benign thyroid nodule (not recorded which). Some clones in this sample may be carry-over from other donors' samples.

This clone has at least ten counts. The V gene is TRBV6-4, the J gene TRBJ1-1; 9 positions match TRBD1. The CDR3 totals 16 residues. Per germline, CDR1 MRHNA and CDR2 SNTAGT. Trimming cost V 2 bases and J 5 bases; bases outside gene matches: 9. Here the CDR3 reads CASSDRATGGRTEAFF. CDR3 nucleotide sequence: TGTGCCAGCAGTGACCGAGCGACAGGGGGGAGAACTGAAGCTTTCTTT.

This clone was counted ten times or more. The chain has TRBV12-3 or TRBV12-4 and TRBJ2-2; D is undetermined. This CDR3 has 15 amino acids. V was pared by 6 bases and J by 4 bases, with 15 bases between. CDR3 coding DNA: TGTGCCAGCAGCAGATCCTATTCGGGCACCGGGGAGCTGTTTTTT. It yields the protein CASSRSYSGTGELFF.

The sample holds many counts of this clone. V usage is TRBV14 and J usage is TRBJ2-3, with D unclear. The CDR3 is 14 amino acids. Germline lookup yields CDR1 SGHDN and CDR2 FVKESK. The V end was cut by 0 bases, the J end by 2 bases, with 6 bases between. DNA for the CDR3: TGTGCCAGCAGCCAAGAGAGGCCCACAGATACGCAGTATTTT. This encodes CASSQERPTDTQYF.

Many counts were recorded for this clone. The V call is TRBV28, the J call TRBJ2-7; D possibly corresponds to TRBD2 (6 bases). Trimming cost V 5 bases and J 7 bases, with 18 bases left between them. The V gene's germline CDR1 is MDHEN and CDR2 SYDVKM. The CDR3 extends over 14 amino acids. Here the CDR3 reads CASSPGGRAGEQYV. The CDR3 DNA follows: TGTGCCAGCAGTCCCGGTGGGCGGGCGGGGGAGCAGTACGTC.

As to this clone: One end of the junction is discordant with germline, which a read error may explain. This sample includes further DNA sequences coding for the same CDR3. V and J are TRBV9 and TRBJ2-3; TRBD1 agrees at 11 bases. Germline-derived CDR1 and CDR2 are SGDLS and YYNGEE. The CDR3 runs to 17 residues. CDR3 protein: CASSVAGQGAKGVTQYF. The CDR3 DNA is TGTGCCAGCAGTGTAGCCGGACAGGGGGCTAAGGGCGTTACGCAGTATTTT.

As to this clone: Given a much more abundant clone one base away, this may be a read error. The V and J genes are TRBV9 and TRBJ2-3, with D possibly TRBD1 on 6 matching bases. CDR3 length: 16 residues. Germline V lookup: CDR1 SGDLS, CDR2 YYNGEE. Trimming cost V 0 bases and J 2 bases, with 13 bases left between them. This CDR3 reads CASSVVQGMVTDTQYF. The CDR3 DNA follows: TGTGCCAGCAGCGTAGTTCAGGGGATGGTCACAGATACGCAGTATTTT. Looking up the rest from reference TRBV9 and TRBJ2-3 gives the full variable domain: DSGVTQTPKHLITATGQRVTLRCSPRSGDLSVYWYQQSLDQGLQFLIQYYNGEERAKGNILERFSAQQFPDLHSELNLSSLELGDSALYFCASSVVQGMVTDTQYFGPGTRLTVL.

This clone showed up just a few times. An end of the junction differs from the germline gene, which may be a read error. V is TRBV27 and J is TRBJ1-2, with D perhaps matching TRBD1 (6 bases). The CDR3 is made up of 16 amino acids. Germline loops: CDR1 MNHEY, CDR2 SMNVEV (reference sequence). CDR3 amino acids: CASSPWGGATKYGYTF. The DNA for the CDR3 is TGTGCCAGCAGTCCATGGGGGGGGGCGACTAAGTATGGCTACACCTTC.